These T cell receptor beta chains were read from a single sample in a study of T cell repertoires in cytomegalovirus infection. One entry per CDR3 protein results from TCRdb running MiXCR on the reads. The sample has roughly 720,000 distinct CDR3 sequences; less than 40% are singletons. Sequencing input: PBMCs. The source is a human donor in good health (CMV status not recorded). Some clones in this sample may be carry-over from other donors' samples. Each CDR3 is given with its conserved first and last residue. Each record gives: D gene, clone size, V gene, J gene, CDR3 protein, CDR3 DNA. D genes are given only for firm matches. Size is stated for part of the rows, as once, few or many counts, or as a class when the clone is expanded.

>.|few|TRBV5-1|TRBJ2-3
CASSLNRLADTQYF
TGCGCCAGCAGCTTGAACAGGTTGGCAGATACGCAGTATTTT
>.|many|TRBV28|TRBJ2-2
CASSGTLNTGELFF
TGTGCCAGCAGTGGGACCCTCAACACCGGGGAGCTGTTTTTT
>.|.|TRBV5-1|TRBJ2-2
CASSGGTRNTGELFF
TGCGCCAGCAGCGGCGGGACACGGAACACCGGGGAGCTGTTTTTT
>.|.|TRBV2|TRBJ1-5
CASSDFRGTQPQHF
TGTGCCAGCAGTGATTTTAGGGGGACTCAGCCCCAGCATTTT
>.|many|TRBV7-8|TRBJ2-7
CASSLSTVYEQYF
TGTGCCAGCAGCTTATCCACGGTCTACGAGCAGTACTTC
>.|.|TRBV5-1|TRBJ2-6
CASSTVTSGANVLTF
TGCGCCAGCAGCACTGTCACGTCTGGGGCCAACGTCCTGACTTTC
>.|.|TRBV15|TRBJ2-5
CATSPGGLQETQYF
TGTGCCACCAGTCCGGGCGGACTTCAAGAGACCCAGTACTTC
>.|.|TRBV27|TRBJ2-7
CASSFARGGEQYF
TGTGCCAGCAGTTTTGCCAGGGGAGGCGAGCAGTACTTC
>.|.|TRBV20-1|TRBJ2-5
CSARGEETQYF
TGCAGTGCTAGGGGGGAGGAGACCCAGTACTTC
>.|.|TRBV12-3/TRBV12-4|TRBJ2-7
CASNPAGSDEQYF
TGTGCCAGCAATCCAGCAGGGTCCGACGAGCAGTACTTC
>.|few|TRBV10-3|TRBJ1-3
CAISEVDRGFSGNTIYF
TGTGCCATCAGTGAAGTGGACAGAGGCTTCTCTGGAAACACCATATATTTT
>.|.|TRBV10-3|TRBJ2-1
CAISDAWGRSSYNEQFF
TGTGCCATCAGTGACGCCTGGGGACGTAGCTCCTACAATGAGCAGTTCTTC
>.|.|TRBV7-3|TRBJ1-1
CASSPRAPVGQSTEAFF
TGTGCCAGCAGCCCCCGGGCCCCAGTTGGGCAGAGCACTGAAGCTTTCTTT
>.|few|TRBV12-3/TRBV12-4|TRBJ2-3
CASGLGGTDTQYF
TGTGCCAGCGGGTTAGGAGGCACAGATACGCAGTATTTT
>.|.|TRBV7-9|TRBJ1-2
CASRKQGIYGYTF
TGTGCCAGCAGAAAACAGGGAATCTATGGCTACACCTTC
>.|few|TRBV12-3/TRBV12-4|TRBJ1-1
CASSLYRAGLNTEAFF
TGTGCCAGCAGTTTGTACAGGGCGGGGTTGAACACTGAAGCTTTCTTT
>.|.|TRBV4-2|TRBJ2-1
CASSQDPGADEQFF
TGTGCCAGCAGCCAAGACCCGGGGGCGGATGAGCAGTTCTTC
>.|many|TRBV6-1|TRBJ1-5
CASAEGSKQPQHF
TGTGCCAGCGCGGAGGGCAGCAAGCAGCCCCAGCATTTT
>TRBD1|.|TRBV6-1|TRBJ1-1
CASSAGRGQDEAFF
TGTGCCAGCAGTGCTGGCAGGGGGCAGGATGAAGCTTTCTTT
>TRBD1|.|TRBV7-6|TRBJ1-1
CASSGGIQGSGAFF
TGTGCCAGCAGCGGAGGAATACAGGGGAGTGGTGCTTTCTTT
>.|many|TRBV7-2|TRBJ2-7
CASSPRTGSNRYEQYF
TGTGCCAGCAGCCCAAGAACCGGGAGCAATCGTTACGAGCAGTACTTC
>TRBD1|.|TRBV2|TRBJ2-2
CASSARRGQWSGELFF
TGTGCCAGCAGTGCGAGAAGGGGACAGTGGAGCGGGGAGCTGTTTTTT
>.|few|TRBV19|TRBJ1-4
CASSIPAATNEKLFF
TGTGCCAGTAGTATCCCAGCTGCAACTAATGAAAAACTGTTTTTT
>.|few|TRBV15|TRBJ2-1
CATSQGRSGDTYNEQFF
TGTGCCACCAGCCAGGGGAGAAGCGGGGACACCTACAATGAGCAGTTCTTC
>.|.|TRBV7-9|TRBJ1-4
CASSSAKFPGSTNEKLFF
TGTGCCAGCAGCTCAGCGAAGTTCCCGGGTTCAACTAATGAAAAACTGTTTTTT
>TRBD1|few|TRBV28|TRBJ2-7
CASSRQGTEQYF
TGTGCCAGCAGCCGACAGGGTACCGAGCAGTACTTC
>TRBD2|few|TRBV7-9|TRBJ2-7
CASSLGGLAALREQYF
TGTGCCAGCAGCTTAGGCGGACTAGCGGCATTGAGAGAGCAGTACTTC
>.|.|TRBV6-6|TRBJ2-1
CASMGPRTYNEQFF
TGTGCCAGCATGGGACCGAGAACATACAATGAGCAGTTCTTC
>.|.|TRBV7-2|TRBJ1-3
CASTQEVDSGDTIYF
TGTGCCAGCACCCAAGAAGTAGACTCTGGAGACACCATATATTTT
>.|many|TRBV11-2|TRBJ1-1
CASSLPTGMNTEAFF
TGTGCCAGCAGCTTACCCACAGGGATGAACACTGAAGCTTTCTTT
>.|.|TRBV27|TRBJ1-5
CASSPRGFWQPQHF
TGTGCCAGCAGTCCCCGTGGATTTTGGCAGCCCCAGCATTTT
>.|.|TRBV4-2|TRBJ1-2
CASSQGTASVLYGYTF
TGTGCCAGCAGCCAAGGGACAGCTAGCGTTCTCTATGGCTACACCTTC
>.|.|TRBV28|TRBJ1-2
CASSYPGLPSDGYTF
TGTGCCAGCAGTTACCCGGGACTTCCTTCGGATGGCTACACCTTC
>.|.|TRBV12-3/TRBV12-4|TRBJ1-5
CASSSLTTGARNHPQHF
TGTGCCAGCAGTTCCTTAACGACAGGAGCCCGCAATCATCCACAGCATTTT
>TRBD2|.|TRBV25-1|TRBJ2-1
CASSRSGILGEQFF
TGTGCCAGCAGTAGAAGCGGGATACTGGGTGAGCAGTTCTTC
>.|many|TRBV7-9|TRBJ1-1
CASSLGPGSVLTEAFF
TGTGCCAGCAGCTTAGGGCCGGGCTCGGTTCTAACTGAAGCTTTCTTT
>TRBD2|few|TRBV28|TRBJ2-1
CASSPPWGEGRNEQFF
TGTGCCAGCAGCCCCCCCTGGGGGGAGGGAAGAAATGAGCAGTTCTTC
>.|.|TRBV28|TRBJ1-1
CASNPYMNTEAFF
TGTGCCAGCAATCCCTACATGAACACTGAAGCTTTCTTT
>TRBD2|many|TRBV7-2|TRBJ2-3
CASSWQGLAGGLTDTQYF
TGTGCCAGCAGCTGGCAAGGACTAGCGGGGGGGCTCACAGATACGCAGTATTTT
>.|.|TRBV7-9|TRBJ1-6
CASSFRHIPNSPLHF
TGTGCCAGCAGCTTTAGACATATTCCTAATTCACCCCTCCACTTT
>.|.|TRBV15|TRBJ1-5
CATSRDRGVNQPQHF
TGTGCCACCAGCAGAGATCGTGGGGTCAATCAGCCCCAGCATTTT
>.|few|TRBV4-2|TRBJ1-6
CASSQDYGRKNSPLHF
TGTGCCAGCAGCCAAGATTATGGACGGAAAAATTCACCCCTCCACTTT
>.|few|TRBV7-2|TRBJ2-7
CASSFHGPLSRREQYF
TGTGCCAGCAGCTTCCACGGACCGCTCAGTCGTCGGGAGCAGTACTTC
>.|many|TRBV7-8|TRBJ2-5
CASSLQDRSETQYF
TGTGCCAGCAGCTTGCAAGACAGATCCGAGACCCAGTACTTC
>.|.|TRBV6-5|TRBJ2-7
CASSYKGQGGYEQYF
TGTGCCAGCAGTTACAAAGGACAGGGAGGGTACGAGCAGTACTTC